This T cell receptor (beta chain) was retrieved from a study of shared clonotypes between healthy human individuals. Study-level points and caveats: Non-shared clonotypes displayed generation probabilities falling below those of clonotypes present in all four donors. What naive subsets generally showed was a larger estimated richness than memory subsets showed.

Terminally differentiated effector memory CD45RA+ cells were excluded by CCR7 positive selection of CD45RO-negative cells. Remarks on this clone: The antigen is undetermined.

This CDR3 has 12 amino acids. The V and J ends lost 3 bases and 2 bases respectively, with 6 bases between them. The germline gives CDR1 SQVTM, CDR2 ANQGSEA. Assay execution took place at the deep level. TCRdb's copy holds only in-frame clones and misses some; the assay was immunoSEQ multiplex PCR. This sample carries hundreds of thousands of clones, about 91% of them seen once, and the ten largest clones take 20% to 30%. The V and J genes are TRBV29-1 and TRBJ2-3; D possibly uses TRBD1 or TRBD2 (5 bases each). Sequencing was carried out using naive CD8+ T cells sorted from blood. This clonotype was sampled from a man aged 25 to 45 in good health. CDR3 sequence: CSVEGTTDTQYF. CDR3 nucleotide sequence: TGCAGCGTTGAGGGGACCACAGATACGCAGTATTTT.